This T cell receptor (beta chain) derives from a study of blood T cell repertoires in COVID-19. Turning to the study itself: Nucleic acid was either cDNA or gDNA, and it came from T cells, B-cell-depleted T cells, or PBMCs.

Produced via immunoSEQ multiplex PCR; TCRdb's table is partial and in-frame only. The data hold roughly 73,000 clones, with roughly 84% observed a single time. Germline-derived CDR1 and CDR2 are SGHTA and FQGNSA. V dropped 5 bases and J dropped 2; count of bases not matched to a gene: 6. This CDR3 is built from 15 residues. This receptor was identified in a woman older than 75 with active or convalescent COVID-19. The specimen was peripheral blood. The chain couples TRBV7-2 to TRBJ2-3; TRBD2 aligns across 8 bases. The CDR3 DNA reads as TGTGCCAGCAGCCCACCGGGGGGGTACACAGATACGCAGTATTTT. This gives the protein CASSPPGGYTDTQYF.